A selection of T cell receptor beta chains follows, all from one sample in a study of identical twins. Via MiXCR, TCRdb re-called the 5' RACE reads, giving one row per CDR3 protein. The data show some 690,000 distinct CDR3 sequences, 20% to 25% seen once. This sample also appeared in a second study, on T cells expressing NK-cell markers.

What was sequenced was PBMCs. The receptors shown here come from a woman aged 18-35 years in good health. Both conserved end residues are part of each CDR3. D genes are given only for firm matches. Clone size appears in some rows only: once, few, many, or a class for an expanded clone.

j_gene | v_gene | abundance | d_gene | CDR3nt | CDR3aa
TRBJ2-1 | TRBV19 | - | TRBD2 | TGTGCCAGTAAATCAGCGGGGGGTATAAATGAGCAGTTCTTC | CASKSAGGINEQFF
TRBJ2-5 | TRBV5-1 | - | - | TGCGCCAGCAGCTTGGAGAACAGGGCGGAAGAGACCCAGTACTTC | CASSLENRAEETQYF
TRBJ2-6 | TRBV19 | few | - | TGTGCCAGTAGTATAGACCGGACTGGGGCCAACGTCCTGACTTTC | CASSIDRTGANVLTF
TRBJ2-1 | TRBV12-3/TRBV12-4 | - | - | TGTGCCAGCAGTCTGAACGTTTATGAGCAGTTCTTC | CASSLNVYEQFF
TRBJ2-3 | TRBV20-1 | - | - | TGCAGTGCTCAGACCCGAAGGACAGATACGCAGTATTTT | CSAQTRRTDTQYF
TRBJ2-6 | TRBV7-9 | - | - | TGTGCCGAATGGAGGGGCTGGGGATCCGGGGCCAACGTCCTGACTTTC | CAEWRGWGSGANVLTF
TRBJ2-2 | TRBV20-1 | - | - | TGCAGTGGACTAGGGGCCGGGGCCGGGGAGCTGTTTTTT | CSGLGAGAGELFF
TRBJ2-1 | TRBV12-3/TRBV12-4 | many | TRBD2 | TGTGCCAGCAGTTTCGGGGGGACTAGCGGGAGGGCCGGTCGGGATGAGCAGTTCTTC | CASSFGGTSGRAGRDEQFF
TRBJ2-1 | TRBV5-1 | many | TRBD2 | TGCGCCAGCAGCTTTGCAACTAGCGGGCCCTACAATGAGCAGTTCTTC | CASSFATSGPYNEQFF
TRBJ2-1 | TRBV3-1 | - | TRBD2 | TGTGCCAGCAGCCCAGTTAAAAAACTAGCGAACAATGAGCAGTTCTTC | CASSPVKKLANNEQFF
TRBJ1-1 | TRBV5-1 | few | - | TGCGCCAGCAGCTTGTTGGGGGATAATGCTTTCTTT | CASSLLGDNAFF
TRBJ2-2 | TRBV7-6 | - | TRBD2 | TGTGCCAGCAGCTTAGACCTAGCGGGGGGCATGGTCACCGGGGAGCTGTTTTTT | CASSLDLAGGMVTGELFF
TRBJ2-1 | TRBV27 | - | TRBD2 | TGTGCCAGCAGTTTACGAGCTAGCGGGAGCGCGGATGAGCAGTTCTTC | CASSLRASGSADEQFF
TRBJ2-7 | TRBV5-1 | - | - | TGCGCCAGCAGGGGAGATCGGAACGAGCAGTACTTC | CASRGDRNEQYF
TRBJ2-2 | TRBV10-2 | - | - | TGCGCCATACGGGAGTCCGCCCCCGGGGAGCTGTTTTTT | CAIRESAPGELFF
TRBJ2-1 | TRBV4-1 | - | - | TGCGCCAGTCTCGGGCGGGCCGGTGAGCAGTTCTTC | CASLGRAGEQFF
TRBJ2-3 | TRBV20-1 | few | - | TGCAGTGCCGCGACTAGCACAGATACGCAGTATTTT | CSAATSTDTQYF
TRBJ2-5 | TRBV20-1 | - | - | TGCAGTGCTAGGGGGACCATCCGGGCCCAGTACTTC | CSARGTIRAQYF
TRBJ1-4 | TRBV12-3/TRBV12-4 | - | - | TGTGCCAGCAGCTTCGTTGCAACTAATGAAAAACTGTTTTTT | CASSFVATNEKLFF
TRBJ1-1 | TRBV28 | many | - | TGTGCCCGGGCCAGGAACACTGAAGCTTTCTTT | CARARNTEAFF
TRBJ2-7 | TRBV29-1 | many | - | TGCAGCGTTGGTGGGGATACCTACGAGCAGTACTTC | CSVGGDTYEQYF
TRBJ2-2 | TRBV20-1 | - | - | TGCAGTGCTAGAGATGGCCTTTTGGGCTGGGGGACCGGGGAGCTGTTTTTT | CSARDGLLGWGTGELFF
TRBJ2-1 | TRBV3-1 | - | TRBD1 | TGTGCCAGCTGCCAGCCCTGGAGCGGACAGGCAGTAATCTACAATGAGCAGTTCTTC | CASCQPWSGQAVIYNEQFF